What follows is one T cell receptor beta chain and its context. The data originate from a study of blood T cell repertoires in COVID-19. Repertoires were generated with immunoSEQ multiplex PCR, while TCRdb's copy carries only in-frame clones and drops some. The table records 100,000 or so clones, approximately 80% of them present only once. V was trimmed by 3 bases and J by 2 bases, leaving 14 bases between them. Germline-derived CDR1 and CDR2 are MNHEY and SMNVEV (reference sequence). CDR3 length: 15 residues. This rearrangement joins TRBV27 to TRBJ2-7; possibly TRBD2 for D (5 bases). The TCR was taken from a man older than 75 with acute or convalescent COVID-19. Source material: peripheral blood. The CDR3 here is CASSLKVEAPYEQYF. Written as DNA, the CDR3 is TGTGCCAGCAGTTTGAAAGTGGAGGCCCCCTACGAGCAGTACTTC.